The 22 T cell receptor beta chains in this list originate from one sample, sequenced in a study of T cells in Graves' hyperthyroidism and ophthalmopathy. What was amplified from RNA transcripts were TCR beta CDR3 regions. The HTBI primer set served for first-round RT-PCR of the TCR CDR3. TCRdb analysed the multiplex PCR reads with MiXCR anew, one entry per CDR3 protein. The sample holds over 700,000 distinct CDR3 sequences, over 35% seen once. The sequenced sample consisted of blood. The receptor source for this set is a man aged 18 to 29 with Graves' hyperthyroidism.

This clonotype was detected once. The chain joins TRBV7-2 to TRBJ1-1, with a weak D call TRBD1 (5 bases). CDR3 length: 13 residues. V lost 5 bases, J lost 8 bases, and 15 bases lay in between. Looked up from germline, CDR1 is SGHTA and CDR2 is FQGNSA. CDR3 DNA: TGTGCCAGCAGCCCCCAGGCGGGGCCAGAAGCTTTCTTT. Encoded protein: CASSPQAGPEAFF. The full variable domain, in which reference TRBV7-2 and TRBJ1-1 provide the parts outside the CDR3, is GAGVSQSPSNKVTEKGKDVELRCDPISGHTALYWYRQSLGQGLEFLIYFQGNSAPDKSGLPSDRFSAERTGGSVSTLTIQRTQQEDSAVYLCASSPQAGPEAFFGQGTRLTVV.

The J gene is TRBJ2-5, the V gene TRBV7-2, with D maybe TRBD1 (5 bases). CDR3 length equals 15 residues. Trimming left V 4 bases short and J 2 bases short, with 14 bases between. Germline-derived CDR1 and CDR2 are SGHTA and FQGNSA. The CDR3 sequence: CASSSGRQTQETQYF. Here the CDR3 DNA reads TGTGCCAGCAGCTCAGGGCGACAGACACAAGAGACCCAGTACTTC.

There are a few counts of this clonotype. V gene TRBV4-1 combines with J gene TRBJ1-2; 9 positions match TRBD1. J gave up 8 bases and V 1 base, and 5 bases lay outside the gene matches. The CDR3 length is 14 residues. Germline V gives CDR1 MGHRA, CDR2 YSYEKL. The DNA of the CDR3 is TGCGCCAGCAGCCAAGGGACAGGGGCCCACGGCTACACCTTC. Its translation is CASSQGTGAHGYTF.

This clonotype was seen at least ten times. The genes are TRBV20-1 and TRBJ2-5, with 15 bases aligning to TRBD2. This CDR3 contains 15 residues. V shed 3 bases, J shed 4 bases, and the junction held 3 bases outside the gene matches. CDR1 is DFQATT, CDR2 SNEGSKA, per germline (reference sequence). CDR3 amino acids: CSASAGLAGGETQYF. The CDR3 DNA reads TGCAGTGCTAGTGCGGGACTAGCGGGAGGAGAGACCCAGTACTTC.

The chain is built from TRBV10-3 and TRBJ1-1; D gene unclear. V gave up 4 bases and J gave up 1 base, with 7 bases separating them. In germline, CDR1 is ENHRY, CDR2 SYGVKD. The CDR3 covers 13 residues. For the CDR3, the DNA is TGTGCCATCAGTGTTTACACGAACACTGAAGCTTTCTTT. It codes for CAISVYTNTEAFF.

The gene calls are TRBV11-2 and TRBJ1-4; D ambiguous. Per germline, CDR1 SGHAT and CDR2 FQNNGV. The CDR3 runs to 16 residues. V was clipped by 2 bases and J by 3 bases, with 13 bases between them. The CDR3 nucleotides read TGTGCCAGCAGCTTATTCCTACAGAAACCTAATGAAAAACTGTTTTTT. This gives the protein CASSLFLQKPNEKLFF.

This clonotype was counted only a few times. The genes are TRBV12-3 or TRBV12-4 and TRBJ1-2, with D possibly matching TRBD1 (5 bases). Trimming pared 4 bases from V and 6 bases from J, leaving 15 bases between. The CDR3 covers 14 residues. CDR3 residues: CASSSGTGGDGYTF. The CDR3 DNA reads TGTGCCAGCAGTTCGGGGACGGGTGGCGATGGCTACACCTTC.

The gene calls are TRBV11-2 and TRBJ1-2, with a possible D match to TRBD1 (6 bases). Germline V CDR1 and CDR2: SGHAT, FQNNGV. The CDR3 spans 13 residues. With 3 bases removed from V and 6 bases from J, the gap between germline ends came to 11 bases. CDR3 DNA: TGTGCCAGCAGCTTCGATTCAGGGGATGGCTACACCTTC. Encoded protein: CASSFDSGDGYTF.

V usage is TRBV7-1 and J usage is TRBJ1-1; D gene uncertain. TRBV7-1 is sorted into the ORF group, with uncertain function. V was trimmed by 3 bases and J by 5 bases, leaving 13 bases between them. CDR3 length equals 14 residues. CDR3 protein: CASSSGSVLTEAFF. CDR3 DNA: TGTGCCAGCAGCTCCGGGAGTGTGCTAACTGAAGCTTTCTTT.

This clonotype occurred once. A read error may be the cause here, since a much bigger clone is one base away. The genes are TRBV7-8 and TRBJ1-2; the match to TRBD1 covers 7 bases. CDR1 is SGHVS and CDR2 is FQNEAQ in the germline V gene. This CDR3 has 15 residues. The CDR3: CASSLTGRADYGYAF. The CDR3 DNA is TGTGCCAGCAGCTTGACAGGGAGGGCGGACTATGGCTACGCCTTC.

A word on this clonotype: This could be a read error, since a much larger clone is one nucleotide away. The V gene is TRBV14, the J gene TRBJ2-7; the D call may be TRBD1 or TRBD2 (5 bases each). V dropped 4 bases and J dropped 2 bases, with 15 bases sitting between them. The CDR3 sequence is 15 residues long. Looked up from germline, CDR1 is SGHDN and CDR2 is FVKESK. CDR3 nucleotide sequence: TGTGCCAGCAGCCCGGGACCAGGGATGGCCTACGAGCAGTACTTC. Translated: CASSPGPGMAYEQYF.

With regard to this clonotype: A junction boundary mismatches the germline segment, possibly from a read error. The chain carries TRBV2 and TRBJ1-1; D gene uncertain. CDR3 length: 12 residues. Germline CDR1 and CDR2: SNHLY and FYNNEI. The CDR3 loop is CTSSVSNTEAFF. The CDR3 DNA follows: TGTACCAGCAGTGTCTCTAACACTGAAGCTTTCTTT.

This clonotype has ten or more counts. This sequence joins TRBV19 and TRBJ1-1; TRBD1 aligns across 9 bases. Germline V gene lookup returns CDR1 LNHDA and CDR2 SQIVND (reference sequence). Trimming cost V 6 bases and J 6 bases; bases outside gene matches: 2. The CDR3 runs 12 residues. The CDR3 nucleotides read TGTGCCAGTAGCGGGACAGGGCCTGAAGCTTTCTTT. Protein product: CASSGTGPEAFF.

This clonotype was seen a handful of times. This chain links TRBV7-9 with TRBJ2-7, with D tentatively TRBD2 (6 bases). Germline lookup yields CDR1 SEHNR and CDR2 FQNEAQ (reference sequence). The V end was cut by 2 bases, the J end by 12 bases, with 14 bases between. The CDR3 is made up of 12 amino acids. The CDR3 DNA follows: TGTGCCAGCAGCTTAAATTCGGGAGAGGGGTACTTC. Its protein is CASSLNSGEGYF.

The chain uses TRBV12-3 or TRBV12-4 and TRBJ1-6, with TRBD1 matching over 10 bases. The CDR3 runs to 14 residues. V was clipped by 6 bases and J by 9 bases; unmatched bases: 5. The DNA for the CDR3 is TGTGCCAGCAGGCGTGGGACAGGGGTTTCACCCCTCCACTTT. Amino acids: CASRRGTGVSPLHF.

The rearrangement links TRBV20-1 to TRBJ2-7, with 7 positions matching TRBD1. The CDR3 totals 14 residues. Trimming cost V 3 bases and J 2 bases; bases outside gene matches: 7. Germline CDR1 reads DFQATT; CDR2 reads SNEGSKA (reference sequence). In DNA, the CDR3 is TGCAGTGCTAGGGGTGACAGGGTCCCCTACGAGCAGTACTTC. Amino acid sequence: CSARGDRVPYEQYF.

There are a few counts of this clonotype. The chain couples TRBV2 to TRBJ1-6; D ambiguous. This CDR3 contains 16 residues. V gave up 5 bases and J gave up 0 bases, with 11 bases separating them. The V gene's germline CDR1 is SNHLY and CDR2 FYNNEI. In DNA, the CDR3 is TGTGCCAGCAGTTTCCCGGTGAGCTCCTATAATTCACCCCTCCACTTT. It yields the protein CASSFPVSSYNSPLHF.

The gene calls are TRBV7-9 and TRBJ1-1; unclear D gene. Germline-derived CDR1 and CDR2 are SEHNR and FQNEAQ (reference sequence). Trimming removed 6 bases at V and 1 base at J, with 15 bases between. This CDR3 comprises 15 residues. The CDR3 DNA reads TGTGCCAGCAGTCGTAGGGAAGGCGGGAACACTGAAGCTTTCTTT. It is translated as CASSRREGGNTEAFF.

This rearrangement joins TRBV2 to TRBJ2-6; 8 nucleotides align to TRBD1. V lost 7 bases, J lost 4 bases, and 9 bases stayed unmatched. Germline CDR1 and CDR2: SNHLY and FYNNEI. The CDR3 spans 16 residues. The CDR3 DNA follows: TGTGCCAGCACTGAGACTCAGGGGGCCGGGGCCAACGTCCTGACTTTC. It specifies CASTETQGAGANVLTF. Looking up the rest from reference TRBV2 and TRBJ2-6 gives the full variable domain: EPEVTQTPSHQVTQMGQEVILRCVPISNHLYFYWYRQILGQKVEFLVSFYNNEISEKSEIFDDQFSVERPDGSNFTLKIRSTKLEDSAMYFCASTETQGAGANVLTFGAGSRLTVL.

This clonotype was seen only a few times. This chain links TRBV19 with TRBJ1-2; D unresolved. The CDR3 extends over 12 amino acids. V was pared by 3 bases and J by 8 bases, with 10 bases between. Germline V CDR1 and CDR2: LNHDA, SQIVND (reference sequence). DNA for the CDR3: TGTGCCAGTAGTATGCTCGGGTCGGGCTACACCTTC. This encodes CASSMLGSGYTF.

This clonotype was counted ten times or more. For the CDR3, the DNA is TGTGCCAGTAGTCCTGCTGCCGGGGAGCTGTTTTTT. Translation gives CASSPAAGELFF. V and J are TRBV19 and TRBJ2-2; no clear D gene. V lost 5 bases to trimming and J lost 6 bases, with 7 bases between them. CDR1 is LNHDA, CDR2 SQIVND, per germline (reference sequence). CDR3 length equals 12 residues.

V and J are TRBV14 and TRBJ2-7, with D perhaps matching TRBD2 (5 bases). Between the trimmed V and J ends, which lost 2 bases and 2 bases, there was a span of 10 bases. CDR1 is SGHDN, CDR2 FVKESK, per germline. The CDR3 sequence is 14 residues long. Written as DNA, the CDR3 is TGTGCCAGCAGCCAAACGGGATTGGCCTACGAGCAGTACTTC. Translated: CASSQTGLAYEQYF.